The 20 T cell receptor beta chains reported below all come from one sample, sequenced in a study of T cell responses to AZD1222 COVID-19 vaccine. Produced via immunoSEQ multiplex PCR; TCRdb's table is partial and in-frame only. The table has 140,000 to 150,000 clones, approximately 93% seen once. This specimen consisted of peripheral blood, obtained after recovery from COVID-19. These receptors all stem from an adult who had recovered from COVID-19.

A single count supports this clone. The chain joins TRBV10-2 to TRBJ1-2, with D perhaps matching TRBD1 (6 bases). Germline loops: CDR1 WSHSY, CDR2 SAAADI. This CDR3 comprises 17 residues. The germline V and J ends were trimmed by 0 bases and 9 bases, with 23 bases remaining between them. CDR3 DNA: TGCGCCAGCAGTGAGTCGAATTCGGGCAGGGGCTTAGGAAGCTACACCTTC. It encodes CASSESNSGRGLGSYTF.

This rearrangement joins TRBV10-3 to TRBJ2-7; D tentatively fits TRBD1 or TRBD2 (7 bases each). Per germline, CDR1 ENHRY and CDR2 SYGVKD. Trimming stripped 4 bases from V and 2 bases from J, with 12 bases between. CDR3 size: 14 residues. The CDR3 nucleotides are TGTGCCATCAGTGGGACAGGACTAGCCTACGAGCAGTACTTC. It translates to CAISGTGLAYEQYF.

The genes are TRBV24-1 and TRBJ2-1; D is possibly TRBD1 or TRBD2 (5 bases each). V dropped 5 bases and J dropped 6 bases, with 10 bases sitting between them. This CDR3 region has 13 residues. Germline V CDR1 and CDR2: KGHDR, SFDVKD. The CDR3 here is CATSVRGPNEQFF. The CDR3 DNA follows: TGTGCCACCAGTGTGAGGGGTCCCAATGAGCAGTTCTTC.

The rearrangement links TRBV6-6 to TRBJ2-3; D is perhaps TRBD2 (7 bases). The CDR3 totals 15 residues. Germline lookup yields CDR1 MNHNY and CDR2 SVGAGI (reference sequence). V lost 0 bases and J 6 bases, leaving 13 bases between the germline ends. CDR3 nucleotide sequence: TGTGCCAGCAGTTACTCGAGGGGGGGTAAGGATACGCAGTATTTT. Encoded protein: CASSYSRGGKDTQYF.

The V and J genes are TRBV14 and TRBJ2-7, with D perhaps matching TRBD1 (6 bases). Germline V gives CDR1 SGHDN, CDR2 FVKESK. Trimming removed 0 bases from V and 7 bases from J, with 16 bases in between. The CDR3 is 15 residues long. CDR3 bases: TGTGCCAGCAGCCAAGATCTTAACAGGGTGGGAGAGCAGTACTTC. Protein product: CASSQDLNRVGEQYF.

The sample holds one count of this clone. V is TRBV4-1 and J is TRBJ1-6; D might be TRBD1 (6 bases). The germline V gene encodes CDR1 MGHRA and CDR2 YSYEKL. Between the trimmed V and J ends, which lost 1 base and 6 bases, there was a span of 19 bases. The CDR3 is 18 residues long. The CDR3 coding sequence is TGCGCCAGCAGCCAAGGTGCTACAGGGCCGGCTGGTAATTCACCCCTCCACTTT. Protein product: CASSQGATGPAGNSPLHF.

CDR3 amino acids: CASTLGGYEQYF. The DNA for the CDR3 is TGTGCCAGCACCTTAGGAGGGTACGAGCAGTACTTC. This chain joins TRBV28 and TRBJ2-7; a weak D match, TRBD2 (6 bases). Germline loops: CDR1 MDHEN, CDR2 SYDVKM. This CDR3 has 12 amino acids. V dropped 7 bases and J dropped 4 bases, with 11 bases sitting between them.

Written as DNA, the CDR3 is TGTGCCAGCAGCCCGACAGTAACTAATGAAAAACTGTTTTTT. Encoded protein: CASSPTVTNEKLFF. This chain joins TRBV3-1 (or the pseudogene TRBV3-2) and TRBJ1-4; TRBD1 is a possible D gene (5 bases). Germline lookup yields CDR1 LGHDT and CDR2 YNNKEL (reference sequence). The ends were cut back, 4 bases at V and 1 base at J, with 7 bases in the middle. CDR3 length: 14 amino acids.

This sequence joins TRBV5-8 and TRBJ2-2; 10 nucleotides line up with TRBD2. Germline V CDR1 and CDR2: SGHTS, YDEGEE. This CDR3 region has 17 residues. With 4 bases clipped from V and 1 base from J, the junction kept 7 bases outside the gene matches. The CDR3 loop is CASSRWIAGGNTGELFF. The CDR3, as DNA: TGTGCCAGCAGCCGCTGGATAGCGGGAGGGAACACCGGGGAGCTGTTTTTT.

V gene TRBV2 combines with J gene TRBJ2-1; D is undetermined. The CDR3 covers 12 residues. Trimming took off 1 base at V and 6 bases at J, with 4 bases between the two ends. Germline V gene lookup returns CDR1 SNHLY and CDR2 FYNNEI. The DNA for the CDR3 is TGTGCCAGCAGTGAAGGGGGCAATGAGCAGTTCTTC. Its translation: CASSEGGNEQFF. Combining the CDR3 with reference TRBV2 and TRBJ2-1 gives the whole variable domain EPEVTQTPSHQVTQMGQEVILRCVPISNHLYFYWYRQILGQKVEFLVSFYNNEISEKSEIFDDQFSVERPDGSNFTLKIRSTKLEDSAMYFCASSEGGNEQFFGPGTRLTVL.

The chain employs TRBV11-2 and TRBJ1-4, with D possibly being TRBD1 (6 bases). In germline, CDR1 is SGHAT, CDR2 FQNNGV. V lost 2 bases and J lost 7, with 11 bases in between. The CDR3 is 14 amino acids. CDR3 residues: CASSLYGQSEKLFF. The DNA of the CDR3 is TGTGCCAGCAGCTTATATGGACAGTCTGAAAAACTGTTTTTT.

The chain couples TRBV11-2 to TRBJ1-1; D is perhaps TRBD1 (5 bases). The ends were cut back, 5 bases at V and 3 bases at J, with 13 bases in the middle. Germline assignment: CDR1 SGHAT and CDR2 FQNNGV. The CDR3 loop spans 14 amino acids. Here the CDR3 reads CASSLRGWDTEAFF. CDR3 DNA: TGTGCCAGCAGCCTCCGGGGCTGGGACACTGAAGCTTTCTTT.

The CDR3 DNA sequence: TGTGCCATCACGGAAAGAGGATCTCGGACAGGGAGGACAGATACGCAGTATTTT. It yields the protein CAITERGSRTGRTDTQYF. V usage is TRBV10-3 and J usage is TRBJ2-3, with 8 nucleotides matching TRBD1. Germline V gives CDR1 ENHRY, CDR2 SYGVKD. The CDR3 has 18 amino acids. J was trimmed by 3 bases and V by 7 bases; bases with no gene match: 18.

J is TRBJ1-2 and V is TRBV18; 10 bases line up with TRBD1. This CDR3 is 14 amino acids long. Trimming removed 6 bases from V and 3 bases from J; junction bases left unmatched: 4. CDR1 and CDR2 (germline): KGHSH, LQKENI. CDR3 sequence: CASSPGTGDYGYTF. In DNA form, the CDR3 reads TGTGCCAGCTCGCCCGGGACAGGGGACTATGGCTACACCTTC.

The chain is built from TRBV7-2 and TRBJ2-7, with 9 bases aligning to TRBD2. This CDR3 spans 14 amino acids. Germline lookup yields CDR1 SGHTA and CDR2 FQGNSA. Losses at the gene ends were 5 bases for V and 6 bases for J; bases not matched to a gene: 8. The CDR3 here is CASSPQREVSEQYF. In DNA, the CDR3 is TGTGCCAGCAGCCCCCAGCGGGAGGTAAGCGAGCAGTACTTC.

The chain is built from TRBV27 and TRBJ2-1; TRBD2 aligns across 9 bases. The CDR3 totals 13 residues. The germline CDR1 and CDR2 sequences are MNHEY and SMNVEV (reference sequence). The trim removed 6 bases at V and 7 bases at J, leaving 4 bases unmatched. CDR3 region: CASSGLAKNEQFF. For the CDR3, the DNA is TGTGCCAGCAGCGGACTAGCGAAAAATGAGCAGTTCTTC.

This rearrangement joins TRBV18 to TRBJ2-5, with TRBD2 matching over 10 bases. V shed 3 bases, J shed 3 bases, and the junction held 7 bases outside the gene matches. This CDR3 contains 16 residues. Germline V CDR1 and CDR2: KGHSH, LQKENI. The CDR3: CASSPLAGVTKETQYF. The CDR3 nucleotides read TGTGCCAGCTCACCCCTAGCGGGAGTTACGAAAGAGACCCAGTACTTC.

This sequence joins TRBV7-8 and TRBJ2-2; D is tentatively TRBD1 or TRBD2 (5 bases each). The V and J ends lost 5 bases and 1 base respectively, with 17 bases between them. Germline V gene data show CDR1 as SGHVS and CDR2 as FQNEAQ. The CDR3 is made up of 17 amino acids. The CDR3 here is CASSRVRGGMNTGELFF. In DNA, the CDR3 is TGTGCCAGCAGCCGAGTGAGGGGTGGAATGAACACCGGGGAGCTGTTTTTT.

V gene TRBV28 combines with J gene TRBJ2-7, with D perhaps TRBD2 (5 bases). The germline V gene encodes CDR1 MDHEN and CDR2 SYDVKM. The V and J ends lost 4 bases and 7 bases respectively, with 14 bases between them. This CDR3 is built from 13 residues. CDR3 sequence: CASSSNGRGEQYF. The DNA for the CDR3 is TGTGCCAGCAGTTCAAACGGCCGGGGAGAGCAGTACTTC.

The rearrangement links TRBV2 to TRBJ1-1; tentatively, D is TRBD1 (5 bases). CDR1 is SNHLY and CDR2 is FYNNEI in the germline V gene. This CDR3 is 14 amino acids long. V lost 4 bases to trimming and J lost 1 base, with 10 bases between them. The CDR3 here is CASSAPGRNTEAFF. As DNA, the CDR3 is TGTGCCAGCAGTGCCCCAGGGAGGAACACTGAAGCTTTCTTT.